A single sample is the source of the 2 T cell receptor beta chains below, sequenced in a study of blood T cells in healthy people across ages. A second PCR of roughly 7 to 11 cycles used a sample-barcoded 5' primer and a J-beta primer mix. TCRdb re-derived calls from the 5' RACE reads in MiXCR, one entry per CDR3 protein. This table has about 680,000 distinct CDR3 sequences, around 49% appearing once. The material sequenced was blood. Receptors originate from a woman between 55 and 75 years old in good health.

This clonotype occurred once. The CDR3 is CASSSRVSSYEQYF. The DNA for the CDR3 is TGTGCCAGCAGTTCCAGGGTCTCCTCCTACGAGCAGTACTTC. This chain uses TRBV28 with TRBJ2-7, with TRBD1 as a possible D gene (5 bases). CDR3 length equals 14 residues. V was pared by 4 bases and J by 0 bases, with 10 bases between. Germline V gene lookup returns CDR1 MDHEN and CDR2 SYDVKM.

The chain joins TRBV5-1 to TRBJ2-1, with unresolved D. Germline assignment: CDR1 SGHRS and CDR2 YFSETQ. CDR3 length: 12 residues. V lost 7 bases and J 8 bases, leaving 13 bases between the germline ends. The CDR3 spells CASGWNSDEQFF. The CDR3 region has the DNA TGCGCCAGCGGCTGGAATTCAGATGAGCAGTTCTTC.